A single sample is the source of the 3 T cell receptor beta chains below, sequenced in a study of read filtering for tumor transcriptome and immune sequencing. Molecular barcoded adaptors covering alpha/delta and beta/gamma chains were used on roughly 400 ng RNA. TCRdb processed the reads anew with MiXCR; each CDR3 protein has one entry. Of some 120,000 distinct CDR3 sequences in the sample, 10% to 15% are singletons; the top ten hold roughly 11%. The sequenced material came from a population of CD138-negative cells sorted from bone marrow. These receptors all stem from a donor at least 40 years old with multiple myeloma.

This clonotype was detected many times. This chain joins TRBV7-6 and TRBJ2-1, with D uncertain. Per the germline V gene, CDR1 is SGHVS and CDR2 is FNYEAQ. This CDR3 comprises 14 residues. With 1 base removed from V and 10 bases from J, the gap between germline ends came to 14 bases. The CDR3 is CASSLVSFGSEQFF. CDR3 sequence (DNA): TGTGCCAGCAGCTTAGTCTCATTCGGCTCAGAGCAGTTCTTC.

In the case of this clonotype: Compared with germline, one end of the junction differs, possibly owing to a read error. The rearrangement links TRBV11-1 to TRBJ2-1; a weak D match, TRBD1 (6 bases). The CDR3 totals 13 residues. CDR1 and CDR2 from the germline V gene are SGHAT and FQDESV (reference sequence). The CDR3 is CASSLGQNNEQSF. CDR3 DNA sequence: TGTGCCAGCAGCCTCGGACAGAACAATGAGCAGTCCTTC.

This clonotype occurred many times. The gene calls are TRBV7-9 and TRBJ2-7; TRBD2 aligns across 9 bases. Germline-derived CDR1 and CDR2 are SEHNR and FQNEAQ (reference sequence). This CDR3 is built from 13 residues. With V trimmed by 5 bases and J by 5 bases, 4 bases remained unmatched. The CDR3 loop reads CASSPRGGDEQYF. CDR3 nucleotide sequence: TGTGCCAGCAGCCCGCGGGGGGGCGACGAGCAGTACTTC.